This TCR beta chain emerged from a study of shared clonotypes between healthy human individuals. Across the study: The plates for each donor numbered three CD4 naive, three CD4 memory, two CD8 naive and one CD8 memory. Findings and caveats of the study: Four donors held around 5% of naive CD4 clonotypes in common.

Method: immunoSEQ multiplex PCR; TCRdb's copy keeps in-frame clones and lacks some. The table records about 2 million clones, roughly 95% of them present only once. About this clone: Its antigen is undetermined.

CDR1 is PRHDT and CDR2 is FYEKMQ in the germline V gene (reference sequence). The CDR3 is 13 amino acids. V was cut by 5 bases and J by 9 bases, with 17 bases left in between. This TCR was sampled from a young man in good health. The chain employs TRBV13 and TRBJ2-7; either TRBD1 or TRBD2 may supply D (5 bases each). Sequencing was done on a sample of naive CD4+ T cells sorted from blood. Subset of the sample: CD45RA+ positively selected. The CDR3 coding sequence is TGTGCCAGCAGCCCGGGACGGACCCCTTTGCAGTACTTC. Protein sequence: CASSPGRTPLQYF.